The source of this T cell receptor beta chain is a study of vaccination effects on CD4 cells after COVID-19. Study-wide points: Clones arising from infection and from vaccination showed marked clonal contraction late after vaccination. Only a single clone (1 of 255 vaccine-induced clones in healthy vaccinees) cross-reacted with common cold coronaviruses.

Libraries were prepared by immunoSEQ multiplex PCR; TCRdb keeps only in-frame clonotypes and omits some of them. This sample has about 23,000 clones, with roughly four fifths found just once. Within the ViraFEST assay, antigen-specific CD4+ T cells underwent expansion with viral peptide pools prior to sequencing. Upon completion of 10 to 11 days in culture, CD4+ T cells were isolated. Vaccinated recipients, who were negative for nucleocapsid antibodies, had no history of SARS-CoV-2 infection. Germline V CDR1 and CDR2: SGHDN, FVKESK. J was trimmed by 5 bases and V by 1 base; bases with no gene match: 4. This CDR3 spans 15 amino acids. On this clone: As yet, its antigen is unknown.

The rearrangement uses TRBV14 and TRBJ2-2; 7 nucleotides match TRBD1. Sequencing was performed on CD4+ T cells from PBMCs cultured with SARS-CoV-2 spike peptides, taken before COVID-19 vaccination. This receptor was obtained from a human donor who received a COVID-19 vaccine. As DNA, the CDR3 is TGTGCCAGCAGCCAAGGACAGGGTCGGACCGGGGAGCTGTTTTTT. Protein sequence: CASSQGQGRTGELFF.